This T cell receptor (beta chain) was sequenced during a study of blood T cell repertoires in COVID-19. Study-level background: Samples of COVID-19 (acute and convalescent) were obtained from the United States, Italy and Spain. PBMCs, B-cell-depleted T cells, or T cells were the source of the cDNA or gDNA that made up the material.

The V and J ends lost 1 base and 1 base respectively, with 12 bases between them. The CDR3 has 16 amino acids. Per germline, CDR1 LNHDA and CDR2 SQIVND (reference sequence). Original handling: Using reference gene primer amplification, nucleated cell counts were estimated. TCRdb keeps only in-frame clones here, not all; method: immunoSEQ multiplex PCR. From that table come the V and J calls and clone size; the DNA was used to work out D and trimming. The profile covers roughly 130,000 clones, with over 75% appearing a single time and approximately 3.3% taken by the ten largest. The specimen was peripheral blood. The receptor comes from a woman aged 60-70 years with acute or convalescent COVID-19. The rearrangement joins TRBV19 to TRBJ2-3, with D maybe TRBD1 (6 bases). In DNA form, the CDR3 reads TGTGCCAGTAGTATAGTCGCAGGGGCAGGCACAGATACGCAGTATTTT. The encoded protein is CASSIVAGAGTDTQYF. Full variable domain (outside the CDR3, taken from reference TRBV19 and TRBJ2-3): DGGITQSPKYLFRKEGQNVTLSCEQNLNHDAMYWYRQDPGQGLRLIYYSQIVNDFQKGDIAEGYSVSREKKESFPLTVTSAQKNPTAFYLCASSIVAGAGTDTQYFGPGTRLTVL.